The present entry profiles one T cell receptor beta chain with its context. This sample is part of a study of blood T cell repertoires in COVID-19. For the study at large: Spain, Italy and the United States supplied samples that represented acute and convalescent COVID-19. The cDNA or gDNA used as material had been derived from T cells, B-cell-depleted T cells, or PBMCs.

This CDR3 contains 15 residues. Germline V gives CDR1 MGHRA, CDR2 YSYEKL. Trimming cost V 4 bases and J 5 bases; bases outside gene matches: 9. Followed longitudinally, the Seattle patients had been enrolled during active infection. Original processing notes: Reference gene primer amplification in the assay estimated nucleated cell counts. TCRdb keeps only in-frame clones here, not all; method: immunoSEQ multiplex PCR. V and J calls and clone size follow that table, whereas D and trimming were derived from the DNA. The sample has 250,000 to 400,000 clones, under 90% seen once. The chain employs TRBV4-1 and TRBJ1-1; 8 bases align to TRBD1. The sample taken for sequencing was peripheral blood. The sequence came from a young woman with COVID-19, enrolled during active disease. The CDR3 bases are TGCGCCAGCAGCCTAATAGGACAGGGTGGGACTGAAGCTTTCTTT. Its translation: CASSLIGQGGTEAFF.